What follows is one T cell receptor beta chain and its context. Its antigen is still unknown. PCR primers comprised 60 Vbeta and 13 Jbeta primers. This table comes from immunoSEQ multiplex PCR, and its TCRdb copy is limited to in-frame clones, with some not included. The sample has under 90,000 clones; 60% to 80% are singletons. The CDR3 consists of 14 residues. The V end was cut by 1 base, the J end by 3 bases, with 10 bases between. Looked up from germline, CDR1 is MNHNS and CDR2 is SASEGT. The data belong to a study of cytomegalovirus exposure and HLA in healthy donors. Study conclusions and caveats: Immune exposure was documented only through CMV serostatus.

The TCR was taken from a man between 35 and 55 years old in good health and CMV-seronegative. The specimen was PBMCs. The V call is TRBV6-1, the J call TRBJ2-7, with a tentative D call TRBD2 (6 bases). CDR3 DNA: TGTGCCAGCAGTGAAGGGGGGGTCCTCTACGAGCAGTACTTC. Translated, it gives CASSEGGVLYEQYF.